The next 28 T cell receptor beta chains were all read from a single sample in a study of blood T cell repertoires in COVID-19 (dated by TCRdb to the early 2020s). Library creation used the immunoSEQ multiplex PCR assay. The table comes from immuneACCESS by way of TCRdb, which keeps in-frame sequences with V and J called. Part of the clones is missing from these tables; in studies checked, under half for an unresolved V gene and the rest for unknown reasons. Present in this sample are roughly 100,000 clones, about 88% of which were seen just once. Around 19% of the sample belongs to the ten largest clones. The specimen was peripheral blood. The receptors stem from a woman older than 75 with acute or convalescent COVID-19.

The gene calls are TRBV7-9 and TRBJ2-7, with D perhaps matching TRBD2 (5 bases). CDR3 length: 15 amino acids. V was pared by 6 bases and J by 1 base, with 16 bases between. Germline V gene data show CDR1 as SEHNR and CDR2 as FQNEAQ (reference sequence). CDR3 in amino acids: CASRKEGGGSYEQYF. For the CDR3, the DNA is TGTGCCAGCAGAAAAGAGGGTGGCGGGTCCTACGAGCAGTACTTC.

This sequence joins TRBV9 and TRBJ2-2; a weak D match, TRBD1 (5 bases). In germline, CDR1 is SGDLS, CDR2 YYNGEE. Between the trimmed V and J ends, which lost 1 base and 4 bases, there was a span of 17 bases. This CDR3 comprises 17 residues. The CDR3 nucleotides read TGTGCCAGCAGCGTATCGGTTAGGGGCTTAGGCACCGGGGAGCTGTTTTTT. It yields the protein CASSVSVRGLGTGELFF.

The table lists this clone with a few counts. The chain carries TRBV2 and TRBJ1-3; weak D call: TRBD1 (6 bases). V was cut by 3 bases and J by 7 bases, with 10 bases left in between. Per the germline V gene, CDR1 is SNHLY and CDR2 is FYNNEI. This CDR3 has 13 residues. The CDR3 reads CASSEAGANTIYF. CDR3 bases: TGTGCCAGCAGTGAGGCAGGGGCGAACACCATATATTTT.

This clone came up a few times. The chain has TRBV14 and TRBJ2-7; TRBD1 matches at 9 bases. Germline CDR1 is SGHDN and CDR2 is FVKESK. The CDR3 extends over 16 amino acids. V shed 3 bases, J shed 3 bases, and the junction held 9 bases outside the gene matches. This chain's CDR3 is CASSHFGTGNYYEQYF. The CDR3 DNA is TGTGCCAGCAGCCATTTCGGGACAGGGAATTACTACGAGCAGTACTTC.

This clone was counted a single time. The V and J genes are TRBV19 and TRBJ2-2, with TRBD2 as a possible D gene (6 bases). The CDR3 totals 16 residues. Germline CDR1 reads LNHDA; CDR2 reads SQIVND (reference sequence). V was trimmed by 6 bases and J by 8 bases, leaving 22 bases between them. Here the CDR3 reads CASSRQPFSGVGELFF. The CDR3 coding sequence is TGTGCCAGTAGCAGACAGCCCTTCTCGGGGGTAGGGGAGCTGTTTTTT.

The chain is built from TRBV6-5 and TRBJ1-2; D unclear. The CDR3 contains 11 residues. Germline loops: CDR1 MNHEY, CDR2 SVGAGI. V was pared by 2 bases and J by 8 bases, with 6 bases between. CDR3 sequence (DNA): TGTGCCAGCAGTTACGGTGGCGGCTACACCTTC. This gives the protein CASSYGGGYTF.

The chain uses TRBV29-1 and TRBJ2-3; D is perhaps TRBD1 (6 bases). CDR3 size: 12 residues. Germline-derived CDR1 and CDR2 are SQVTM and ANQGSEA. CDR3 in amino acids: CGATGFTDTQYF. The CDR3 DNA reads as TGCGGAGCTACAGGGTTCACAGATACGCAGTATTTT.

This chain links TRBV5-1 with TRBJ1-6, with a possible D match to TRBD1 (6 bases). This CDR3 has 13 amino acids. Germline V gene data show CDR1 as SGHRS and CDR2 as YFSETQ. With 2 bases removed from V and 8 bases from J, the gap between germline ends came to 8 bases. CDR3 sequence (DNA): TGCGCCAGCAGCTTAGGACAGTATTCACCCCTCCACTTT. This sequence encodes CASSLGQYSPLHF.

The rearrangement links TRBV11-2 to TRBJ1-2; the D gene is possibly TRBD1 (6 bases). Germline V gives CDR1 SGHAT, CDR2 FQNNGV. This CDR3 spans 14 amino acids. Trimming left V 5 bases short and J 7 bases short, with 17 bases between. CDR3 in DNA: TGTGCCAGCAGCCAAGGCGGGGGCAGGGGTGGCTACACCTTC. It yields the protein CASSQGGGRGGYTF.

The chain links TRBV6-1 to TRBJ1-4; 7 positions agree with TRBD1. This CDR3 has 14 amino acids. The ends lost 3 bases at V and 4 bases at J; junction bases unmatched: 2. Germline assignment: CDR1 MNHNS and CDR2 SASEGT. CDR3 in amino acids: CASSEGQHNEKLFF. The CDR3 nucleotides read TGTGCCAGCAGTGAGGGACAGCATAATGAAAAACTGTTTTTT.

The rearrangement links TRBV10-2 to TRBJ2-7; TRBD2 matches 9 bases. The J segment lost 6 bases and the V segment lost 2 bases, leaving 5 bases of the junction unmatched. The CDR3 contains 14 residues. Germline-derived CDR1 and CDR2 are WSHSY and SAAADI. CDR3 sequence (DNA): TGCGCCAGCAGTGAGGCGGGGGGGCGACTCGAGCAGTACTTC. This translates into CASSEAGGRLEQYF.

The V and J genes are TRBV7-2 and TRBJ2-3; 12 bases are shared with TRBD2. The CDR3 runs 19 residues. The germline CDR1 and CDR2 sequences are SGHTA and FQGNSA. With 6 bases clipped from V and 0 bases from J, the junction kept 13 bases outside the gene matches. The CDR3 nucleotides read TGTGCCAGCAGGGGCTCCGGACTAGCGGGGCCCACTAGCACAGATACGCAGTATTTT. Translating gives CASRGSGLAGPTSTDTQYF.

This chain uses TRBV29-1 with TRBJ1-1; D ambiguous. CDR1 is SQVTM and CDR2 is ANQGSEA in the germline V gene. V was clipped by 4 bases and J by 7 bases, with 10 bases between them. This CDR3 is built from 11 residues. The CDR3 bases are TGCAGCGTTGGTGGCAGGCTTGAAGCTTTCTTT. Translating it yields CSVGGRLEAFF. Variable domain in full (rest from reference TRBV29-1 and TRBJ1-1): SAVISQKPSRDICQRGTSLTIQCQVDSQVTMMFWYRQQPGQSLTLIATANQGSEATYESGFVIDKFPISRPNLTFSTLTVSNMSPEDSSIYLCSVGGRLEAFFGQGTRLTVV.

J is TRBJ2-7 and V is TRBV7-9; TRBD1 is a possible D gene (6 bases). CDR1 is SEHNR and CDR2 is FQNEAQ in the germline V gene (reference sequence). The CDR3 length is 15 residues. V was pared by 1 base and J by 1 base, with 11 bases between. In DNA form, the CDR3 reads TGTGCCAGCAGCTTAGTGGCAGGGGCATCCTACGAGCAGTACTTC. Residues: CASSLVAGASYEQYF. The full variable domain, in which reference TRBV7-9 and TRBJ2-7 provide the parts outside the CDR3, is DTGVSQNPRHKITKRGQNVTFRCDPISEHNRLYWYRQTLGQGPEFLTYFQNEAQLEKSRLLSDRFSAERPKGSFSTLEIQRTEQGDSAMYLCASSLVAGASYEQYFGPGTRLTVT.

The chain employs TRBV2 and TRBJ2-7; 9 bases map to TRBD1. This CDR3 comprises 14 residues. V was pared by 4 bases and J by 3 bases, with 4 bases of the junction left unmatched. Germline CDR1 reads SNHLY; CDR2 reads FYNNEI. The CDR3 region has the DNA TGTGCCAGCAGTGCTGGACAGGGGTACTACGAGCAGTACTTC. As protein: CASSAGQGYYEQYF.

The J gene is TRBJ2-7, the V gene TRBV2; TRBD1 aligns across 7 bases. Unmatched junction bases numbered 15, after V lost 7 bases and J lost 12 bases. The CDR3 covers 13 residues. Per the germline V gene, CDR1 is SNHLY and CDR2 is FYNNEI. The CDR3, as DNA: TGTGCCAGCACCGCCAGGTTGGGACAGCCGTTGTACTTC. Translation gives CASTARLGQPLYF. Combining the CDR3 with reference TRBV2 and TRBJ2-7 gives the whole variable domain EPEVTQTPSHQVTQMGQEVILRCVPISNHLYFYWYRQILGQKVEFLVSFYNNEISEKSEIFDDQFSVERPDGSNFTLKIRSTKLEDSAMYFCASTARLGQPLYFGPGTRLTVT.

This chain connects TRBV6-5 to TRBJ2-3; a weak D match, TRBD1 (6 bases). Trimming removed 2 bases from V and 3 bases from J, with 12 bases in between. Germline values: CDR1 MNHEY, CDR2 SVGAGI. The length of the CDR3 is 15 residues. The CDR3 here is CASSYRGGGTDTQYF. CDR3 nucleotides: TGTGCCAGCAGTTACCGAGGGGGTGGGACAGATACGCAGTATTTT.

This clone appeared a single time. The chain employs TRBV9 and TRBJ2-2; TRBD1 might be the D (6 bases). Germline V gene sequence: CDR1 SGDLS, CDR2 YYNGEE. V was trimmed by 5 bases and J by 4 bases, leaving 15 bases between them. The CDR3 has 15 residues. CDR3 sequence reads: CASSLQGRGTGELFF. The CDR3 DNA reads as TGTGCCAGCAGTTTGCAGGGGCGCGGCACCGGGGAGCTGTTTTTT. Based on the CDR3 plus reference TRBV9 and TRBJ2-2, the full variable domain is DSGVTQTPKHLITATGQRVTLRCSPRSGDLSVYWYQQSLDQGLQFLIQYYNGEERAKGNILERFSAQQFPDLHSELNLSSLELGDSALYFCASSLQGRGTGELFFGEGSRLTVL.

In this sample, this clone turned up a few times. This chain joins TRBV3-1 (or the pseudogene TRBV3-2) and TRBJ1-3; 8 nucleotides align to TRBD1. The CDR3 covers 16 residues. Germline CDR1 and CDR2: LGHDT and YNNKEL (reference sequence). Germline trimming cut 1 base from V and 4 bases from J; bases unmatched to any gene: 6. CDR3 sequence (DNA): TGTGCCAGCAGCCAAGCTCAGGGGGCTGGGGGAAACACCATATATTTT. Amino acid sequence: CASSQAQGAGGNTIYF.

This clone occurred a few times. The V and J genes are TRBV27 and TRBJ1-4, with 10 positions matching TRBD1. In germline, CDR1 is MNHEY, CDR2 SMNVEV (reference sequence). The trim removed 4 bases at V and 5 bases at J, leaving 10 bases unmatched. CDR3 length: 17 amino acids. CDR3 DNA sequence: TGTGCCAGCAGTTCACCGGGACAGGGGCCCCGAAATGAAAAACTGTTTTTT. Amino acids: CASSSPGQGPRNEKLFF. The whole variable domain, remainder taken from reference TRBV27 and TRBJ1-4, is EAQVTQNPRYLITVTGKKLTVTCSQNMNHEYMSWYRQDPGLGLRQIYYSMNVEVTDKGDVPEGYKVSRKEKRNFPLILESPSPNQTSLYFCASSSPGQGPRNEKLFFGSGTQLSVL.

The chain recombines TRBV29-1 with TRBJ2-6, with a weak D call TRBD2 (6 bases). The V end lost 0 bases, the J end lost 0 bases, and 12 bases lay between the germline ends. The germline V gene has CDR1 SQVTM and CDR2 ANQGSEA. CDR3 size: 17 residues. The DNA of the CDR3 is TGCAGCGTTGAAGATCGGCGGGGTAGCTCTGGGGCCAACGTCCTGACTTTC. It specifies CSVEDRRGSSGANVLTF.

J is TRBJ2-1 and V is TRBV7-3; TRBD2 agrees at 13 bases. The CDR3 covers 20 residues. Losses at the gene ends were 5 bases for V and 0 bases for J; bases not matched to a gene: 13. The germline gives CDR1 SGHTA, CDR2 FQGTGA. The CDR3: CASSPRPTSGGPSSYNEQFF. DNA of the CDR3: TGTGCCAGCAGCCCCCGGCCGACTAGCGGGGGGCCGAGCTCCTACAATGAGCAGTTCTTC.

V usage is TRBV21-1 and J usage is TRBJ1-1. TRBV21-1 is labeled a pseudogene. The CDR3 sequence is 13 residues long. Written as DNA, the CDR3 is TGTGCCAGCAGCAAAGGGGGAGGCACTGAAGCTTTCTTT. As protein: CASSKGGGTEAFF.

The chain combines TRBV6-4 with TRBJ2-5, with 12 bases identical to TRBD1. V lost 2 bases and J lost 1; bases outside the gene matches: 17. CDR1 and CDR2 from the germline V gene are MRHNA and SNTAGT. CDR3 length: 21 amino acids. The CDR3 DNA follows: TGTGCCAGCAGTGACCGGGACAGGGGGCTTCTGGGGGTAGCGGGCCAAGAGACCCAGTACTTC. Translating it yields CASSDRDRGLLGVAGQETQYF.

The V call is TRBV30, the J call TRBJ1-1; possibly TRBD1 for D (5 bases). This CDR3 is built from 13 residues. CDR1 is GTSNPN, CDR2 SVGIG, per germline (reference sequence). Trimming stripped 0 bases from V and 5 bases from J, with 10 bases between. The CDR3 sequence: CAWSVQGSTEAFF. CDR3 nucleotide sequence: TGTGCCTGGAGTGTCCAGGGTAGTACTGAAGCTTTCTTT.

About this clone itself: A read error may produce the germline difference seen at one junction end. The CDR3 DNA reads as TGTGCTAGCAGCTTAGCGCGGCAGGGGGCGGAGGAAAAACTGTTTTTT. Residues: CASSLARQGAEEKLFF. The V call is TRBV7-7, the J call TRBJ1-4, with 8 nucleotides matching TRBD1. Germline CDR1 SSHAT, CDR2 FNYEAQ (reference sequence). CDR3 length equals 16 residues.

This chain joins TRBV12-3 or TRBV12-4 and TRBJ1-5; a weak D match, TRBD1 (5 bases). This CDR3 has 13 residues. V shed 1 base and J shed 6 bases, with 7 bases lying between them. CDR3 residues: CASSLVTVQPQHF. CDR3 coding DNA: TGTGCCAGCAGTTTAGTGACAGTTCAGCCCCAGCATTTT.

The chain combines TRBV19 with TRBJ1-6, with 8 bases that match TRBD1. The CDR3 loop spans 14 amino acids. Germline assignment: CDR1 LNHDA and CDR2 SQIVND (reference sequence). V lost 3 bases, J lost 6 bases, and 1 base stayed unmatched. The CDR3, as DNA: TGTGCCAGTAGTATCGACAGGGGTAATTCACCCCTCCACTTT. Translating gives CASSIDRGNSPLHF.